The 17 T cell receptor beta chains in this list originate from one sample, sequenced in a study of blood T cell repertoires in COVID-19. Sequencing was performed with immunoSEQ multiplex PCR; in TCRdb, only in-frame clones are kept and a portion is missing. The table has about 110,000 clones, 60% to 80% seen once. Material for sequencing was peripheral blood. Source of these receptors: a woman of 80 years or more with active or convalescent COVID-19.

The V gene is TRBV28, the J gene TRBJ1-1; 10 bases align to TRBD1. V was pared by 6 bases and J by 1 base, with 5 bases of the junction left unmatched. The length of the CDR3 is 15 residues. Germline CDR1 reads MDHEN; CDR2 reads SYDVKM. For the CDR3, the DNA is TGTGCCAGCAGCCCTAGGACAGGGGGGAACACTGAAGCTTTCTTT. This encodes CASSPRTGGNTEAFF.

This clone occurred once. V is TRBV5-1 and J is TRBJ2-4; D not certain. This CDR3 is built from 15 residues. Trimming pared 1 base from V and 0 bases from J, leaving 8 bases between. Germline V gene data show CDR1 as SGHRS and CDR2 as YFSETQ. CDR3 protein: CASSLRSRAKNIQYF. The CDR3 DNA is TGCGCCAGCAGCTTGAGATCGCGAGCCAAAAACATTCAGTACTTC.

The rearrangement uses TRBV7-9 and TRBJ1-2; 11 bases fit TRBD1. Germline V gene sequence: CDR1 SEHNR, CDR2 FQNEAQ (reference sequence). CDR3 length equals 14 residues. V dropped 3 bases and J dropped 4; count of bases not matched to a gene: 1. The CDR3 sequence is CASSFGTGGYGYTF. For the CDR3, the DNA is TGTGCCAGCAGCTTCGGGACAGGGGGCTATGGCTACACCTTC.

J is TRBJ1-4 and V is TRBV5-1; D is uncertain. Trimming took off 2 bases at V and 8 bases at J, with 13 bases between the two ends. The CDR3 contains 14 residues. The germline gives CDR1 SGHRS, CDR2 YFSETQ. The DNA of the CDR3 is TGCGCCAGCAGCTTAAGGACTGATGGAGAAAAACTGTTTTTT. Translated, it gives CASSLRTDGEKLFF.

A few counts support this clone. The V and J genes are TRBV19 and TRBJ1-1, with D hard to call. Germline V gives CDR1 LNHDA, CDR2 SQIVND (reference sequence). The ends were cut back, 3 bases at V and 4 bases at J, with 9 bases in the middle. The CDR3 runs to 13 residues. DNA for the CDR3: TGTGCCAGTAGTATTTCGAGGAGCACTGAAGCTTTCTTT. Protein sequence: CASSISRSTEAFF.

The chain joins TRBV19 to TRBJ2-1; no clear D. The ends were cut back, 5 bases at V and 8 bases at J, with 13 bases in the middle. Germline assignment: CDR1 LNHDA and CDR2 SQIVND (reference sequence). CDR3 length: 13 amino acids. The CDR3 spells CASSPFPPDEQFF. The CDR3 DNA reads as TGTGCCAGTAGTCCATTCCCCCCGGATGAGCAGTTCTTC.

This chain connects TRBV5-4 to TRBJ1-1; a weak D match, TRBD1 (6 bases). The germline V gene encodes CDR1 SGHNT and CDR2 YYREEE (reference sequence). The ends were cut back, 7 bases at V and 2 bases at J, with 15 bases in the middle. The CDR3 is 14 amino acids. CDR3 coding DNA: TGTGCCAGCGGGTGGGGGCAGAGTAACACTGAAGCTTTCTTT. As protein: CASGWGQSNTEAFF.

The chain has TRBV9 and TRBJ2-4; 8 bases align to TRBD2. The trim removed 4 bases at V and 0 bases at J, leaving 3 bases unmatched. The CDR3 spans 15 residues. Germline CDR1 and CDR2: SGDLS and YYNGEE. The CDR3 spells CASSTGGTAKNIQYF. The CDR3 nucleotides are TGTGCCAGCAGCACGGGAGGGACAGCCAAAAACATTCAGTACTTC.

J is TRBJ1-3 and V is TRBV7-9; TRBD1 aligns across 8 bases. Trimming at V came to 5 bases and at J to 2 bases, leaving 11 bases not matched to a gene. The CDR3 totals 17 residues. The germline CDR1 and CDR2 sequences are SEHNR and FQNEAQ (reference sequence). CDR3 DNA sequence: TGTGCCAGCAGCCATCGGACAGGGAGGTCGACTGGAAACACCATATATTTT. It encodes CASSHRTGRSTGNTIYF.

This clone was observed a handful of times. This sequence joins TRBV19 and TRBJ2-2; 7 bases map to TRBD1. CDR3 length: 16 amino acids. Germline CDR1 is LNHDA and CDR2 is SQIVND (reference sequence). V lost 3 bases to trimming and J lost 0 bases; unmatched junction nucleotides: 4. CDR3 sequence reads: CASSILGTANTGELFF. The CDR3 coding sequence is TGTGCCAGTAGTATTCTAGGGACAGCGAACACCGGGGAGCTGTTTTTT.

CDR3 loop: CASSQEAGGHIQYF. Here the CDR3 DNA reads TGTGCCAGCAGCCAAGAAGCGGGAGGACACATTCAGTACTTC. The chain joins TRBV3-1 (or the pseudogene TRBV3-2) to TRBJ2-4; 9 nucleotides match TRBD2. The CDR3 is made up of 14 amino acids. Germline loops: CDR1 LGHDT, CDR2 YNNKEL (reference sequence). Trimming cost V 0 bases and J 8 bases; bases outside gene matches: 2.

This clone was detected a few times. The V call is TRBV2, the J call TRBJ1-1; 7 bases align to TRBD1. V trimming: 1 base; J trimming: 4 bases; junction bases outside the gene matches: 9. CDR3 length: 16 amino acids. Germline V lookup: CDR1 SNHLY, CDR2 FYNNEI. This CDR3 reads CASSEEGAVLGTEAFF. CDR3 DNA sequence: TGTGCCAGCAGTGAAGAGGGGGCCGTCCTGGGCACTGAAGCTTTCTTT.

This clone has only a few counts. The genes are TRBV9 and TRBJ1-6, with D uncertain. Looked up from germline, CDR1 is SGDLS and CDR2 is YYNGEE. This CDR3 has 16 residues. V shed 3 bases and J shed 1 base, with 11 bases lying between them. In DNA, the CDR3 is TGTGCCAGCAGCGACGGGAGAGGTTCCTATAATTCACCCCTCCACTTT. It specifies CASSDGRGSYNSPLHF.

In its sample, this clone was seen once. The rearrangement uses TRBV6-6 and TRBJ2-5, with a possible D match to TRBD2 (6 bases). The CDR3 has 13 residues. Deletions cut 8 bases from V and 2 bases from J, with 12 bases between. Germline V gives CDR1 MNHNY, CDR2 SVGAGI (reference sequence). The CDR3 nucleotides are TGTGCCAGCTTCTCGGGGGTTCAAGAGACCCAGTACTTC. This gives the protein CASFSGVQETQYF.

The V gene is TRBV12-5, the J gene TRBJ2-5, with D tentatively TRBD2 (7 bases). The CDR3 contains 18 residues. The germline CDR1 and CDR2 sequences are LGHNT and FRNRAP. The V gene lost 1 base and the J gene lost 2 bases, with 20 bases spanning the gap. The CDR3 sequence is CASGLATRGLARQETQYF. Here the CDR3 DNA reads TGTGCTAGTGGTTTGGCAACGCGGGGGCTAGCCCGACAAGAGACCCAGTACTTC.

CDR3 loop: CASSSSTGVGEQYF. As DNA, the CDR3 is TGCGCCAGCAGCTCATCGACAGGGGTAGGGGAGCAGTACTTC. The rearrangement links TRBV5-1 to TRBJ2-7, with 8 bases aligning to TRBD1. Germline CDR1 reads SGHRS; CDR2 reads YFSETQ. The CDR3 extends over 14 amino acids. With 3 bases clipped from V and 7 bases from J, the junction kept 9 bases outside the gene matches.

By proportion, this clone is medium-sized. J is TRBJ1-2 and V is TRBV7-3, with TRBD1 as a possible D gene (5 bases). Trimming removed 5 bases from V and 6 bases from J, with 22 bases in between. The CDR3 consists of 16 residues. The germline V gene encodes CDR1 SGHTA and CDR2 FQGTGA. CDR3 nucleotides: TGTGCCAGCAGCCCTTTTGCGGGGCGGGTAACCCATGGCTACACCTTC. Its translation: CASSPFAGRVTHGYTF.